This T cell receptor (beta chain) was retrieved from a study of CD8 T cells in ankylosing spondylitis (dated by TCRdb to 2017 to 2019). In the study overall: The study profiled T cell receptor beta repertoires in healthy donors and ankylosing spondylitis patients to find disease-linked TCR variants. The whole study cohort included roughly 110 healthy donors and roughly 24 ankylosing spondylitis patients. Samples of peripheral blood were taken, and for ankylosing spondylitis patients, synovial fluid was collected as well. Study-level results and caveats: Significant enrichment of the disease-linked clones was reported in matched synovial fluid samples from ankylosing spondylitis patients. A TCR beta motif of roughly 8 highly homologous amino acid variants appeared characteristic of blood from ankylosing spondylitis patients. Some motif variants were previously reported in synovial fluid and blood of reactive arthritis patients, suggesting common disease-initiation mechanisms. The disease-linked clones had a CD8+ phenotype and were found at relatively low frequencies in peripheral blood.

TCRdb records Illumina HiSeq 2500 as the sequencer. Quantitative 5'-RACE with molecular barcodes was used to prepare TCR beta libraries. As for how the authors treated the data: A new computational method, built on a probabilistic model of VDJ rearrangement, was used to identify disease-linked TCR variants. In TCRdb, the public reads were trimmed at Q25 with fastp and aligned with MiXCR, with productive beta chains retained. Rows merge per CDR3 protein into single entries with the most common DNA and genes. These V and J calls are TCRdb output, not the study's own analysis. Recorded for this sample are around 450,000 distinct CDR3 sequences; 25% to 30% of them occurred a single time. Of the sample, over 0.8% is held by the ten largest clones. Trimming accounts for 4 bases at V and 4 bases at J, while the number of junction bases matched to no gene is 7. The germline V gene supplies CDR1 SGHTA and CDR2 FQGNSA. Counted from cysteine to phenylalanine, this CDR3 has 17 amino acids. Only the CDR3 DNA stays, 51 bases, in frame from base 1.

Comments on this clonotype: Its antigen specificity is not known. No per-base quality is available; no much larger clone lies one base away.

Input material: blood, either unsorted or a sorted T cell fraction (not recorded which). The chain is assembled from TRBV7-2 and TRBJ2-3, and 14 junctional nucleotides match TRBD2. This receptor was obtained from a male donor with ankylosing spondylitis. The encoded CDR3 is CASSSTGLAGGADTQYF. The base sequence is TGTGCCAGCAGCTCAACCGGACTAGCGGGAGGAGCAGATACGCAGTATTTT.